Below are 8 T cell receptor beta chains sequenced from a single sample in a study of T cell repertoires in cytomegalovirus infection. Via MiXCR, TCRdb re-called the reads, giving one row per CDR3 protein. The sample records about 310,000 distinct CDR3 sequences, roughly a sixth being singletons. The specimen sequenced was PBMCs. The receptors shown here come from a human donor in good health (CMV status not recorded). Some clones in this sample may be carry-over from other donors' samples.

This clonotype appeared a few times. CDR3 sequence reads: CASSPGSGGYGYTF. The CDR3 coding sequence is TGTGCCAGCAGCCCGGGCAGCGGCGGGTATGGCTACACCTTC. The chain recombines TRBV6-5 with TRBJ1-2; unclear D gene. CDR1 is MNHEY and CDR2 is SVGAGI in the germline V gene. The length of the CDR3 is 14 residues. The V gene lost 6 bases and the J gene lost 5 bases, with 16 bases spanning the gap.

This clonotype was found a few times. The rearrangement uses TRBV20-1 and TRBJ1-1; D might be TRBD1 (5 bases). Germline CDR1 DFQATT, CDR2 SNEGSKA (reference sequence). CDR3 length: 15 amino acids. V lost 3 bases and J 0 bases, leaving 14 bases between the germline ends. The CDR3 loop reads CSARSLGRVNTEAFF. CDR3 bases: TGCAGTGCTAGGTCTCTAGGCAGGGTGAACACTGAAGCTTTCTTT.

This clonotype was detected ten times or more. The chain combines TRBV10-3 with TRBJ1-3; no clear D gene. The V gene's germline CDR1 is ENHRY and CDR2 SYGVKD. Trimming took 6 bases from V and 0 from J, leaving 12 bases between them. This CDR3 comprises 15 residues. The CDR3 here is CAIRNVSSSGNTIYF. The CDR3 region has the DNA TGTGCCATCAGGAACGTCAGTAGCTCTGGAAACACCATATATTTT.

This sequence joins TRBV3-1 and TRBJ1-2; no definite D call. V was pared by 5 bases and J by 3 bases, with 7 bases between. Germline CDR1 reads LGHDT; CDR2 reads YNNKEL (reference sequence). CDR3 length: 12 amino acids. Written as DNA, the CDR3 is TGTGCCAGCAGCAACAGTGACTATGGCTACACCTTC. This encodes CASSNSDYGYTF.

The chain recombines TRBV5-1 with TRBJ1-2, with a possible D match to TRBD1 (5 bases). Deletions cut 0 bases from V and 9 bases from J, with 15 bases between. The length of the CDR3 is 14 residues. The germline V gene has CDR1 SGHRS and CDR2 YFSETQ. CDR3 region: CASSLETGRGSYTF. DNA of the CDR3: TGCGCCAGCAGCTTGGAGACGGGACGGGGAAGCTACACCTTC.

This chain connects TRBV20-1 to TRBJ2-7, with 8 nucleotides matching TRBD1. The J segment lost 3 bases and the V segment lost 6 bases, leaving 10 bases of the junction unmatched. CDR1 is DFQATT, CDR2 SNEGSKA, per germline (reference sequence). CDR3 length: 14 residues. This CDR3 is CSASDRAKIYEQYF. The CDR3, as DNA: TGCAGTGCCTCGGACAGGGCCAAAATCTACGAGCAGTACTTC.

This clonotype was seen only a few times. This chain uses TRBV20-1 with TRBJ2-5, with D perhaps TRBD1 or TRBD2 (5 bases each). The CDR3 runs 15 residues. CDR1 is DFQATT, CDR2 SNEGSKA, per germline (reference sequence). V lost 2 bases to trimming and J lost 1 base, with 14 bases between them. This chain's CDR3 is CSARPIGGPQETQYF. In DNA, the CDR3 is TGCAGTGCTAGACCAATTGGGGGACCCCAAGAGACCCAGTACTTC.

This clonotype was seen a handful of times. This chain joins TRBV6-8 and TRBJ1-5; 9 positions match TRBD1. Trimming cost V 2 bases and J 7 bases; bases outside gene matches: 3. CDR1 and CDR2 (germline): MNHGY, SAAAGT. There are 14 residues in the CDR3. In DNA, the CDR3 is TGTGCCAGCAGTTACACTACAGGGGGCCAGCCCCAGCATTTT. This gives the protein CASSYTTGGQPQHF.